This paragraph covers one T cell receptor beta chain sequence. Its target is unknown. Researchers amplified the TCR beta CDR3 regions from RNA transcripts. During a first-round RT-PCR of the TCR CDR3, the HTBI primer set was used. TCRdb passed the multiplex PCR reads through MiXCR, listing each CDR3 protein once. The sample lists a few hundred thousand distinct CDR3 sequences, 16% seen once, with 29% in the top ten. The CDR3 is 12 amino acids. V was shortened by 0 bases and J by 8 bases, with 8 bases between the two germline ends. The germline CDR1 and CDR2 sequences are GTSNPN and SVGIG (reference sequence). These data are taken from a study of T cells in Graves' hyperthyroidism and ophthalmopathy. Regarding the study as a whole: Most expanded thyroid clonotypes above 0.001 recurred in blood.

The sequencing input was blood. The TCR originated in a woman aged 25 to 39 with Graves' ophthalmopathy. The V call is TRBV30, the J call TRBJ2-1; D is undetermined. DNA for the CDR3: TGTGCCTGGAGTGTAGGCCCCTATGAGCAGTTCTTC. It is translated as CAWSVGPYEQFF.